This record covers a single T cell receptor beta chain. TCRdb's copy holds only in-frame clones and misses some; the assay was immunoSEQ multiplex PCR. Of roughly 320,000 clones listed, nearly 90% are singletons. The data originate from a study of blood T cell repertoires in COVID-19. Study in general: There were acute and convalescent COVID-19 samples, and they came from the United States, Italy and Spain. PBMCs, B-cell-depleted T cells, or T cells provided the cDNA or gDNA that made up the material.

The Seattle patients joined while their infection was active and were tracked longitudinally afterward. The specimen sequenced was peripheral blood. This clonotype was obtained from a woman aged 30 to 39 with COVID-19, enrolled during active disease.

This chain's CDR3 is CASSLGPQGQGSTYEQYV. In DNA form, the CDR3 reads TGCGCCAGCAGCTTGGGACCACAGGGACAAGGCTCCACCTACGAGCAGTACGTC. The chain combines TRBV5-1 with TRBJ2-7, with TRBD1 as a possible D gene (6 bases). CDR3 length: 18 residues. Trimming took off 0 bases at V and 2 bases at J, with 21 bases between the two ends. The germline gives CDR1 SGHRS, CDR2 YFSETQ.